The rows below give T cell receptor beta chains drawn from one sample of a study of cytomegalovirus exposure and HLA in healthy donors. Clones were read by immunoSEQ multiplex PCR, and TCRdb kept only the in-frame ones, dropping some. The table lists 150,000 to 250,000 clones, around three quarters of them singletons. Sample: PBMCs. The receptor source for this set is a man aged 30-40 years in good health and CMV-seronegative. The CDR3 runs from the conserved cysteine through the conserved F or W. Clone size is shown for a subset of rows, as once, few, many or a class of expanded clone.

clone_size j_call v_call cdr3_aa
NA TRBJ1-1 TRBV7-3 CASSATGNMNTEAFF
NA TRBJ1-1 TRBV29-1 CSGGQMNTEAFF
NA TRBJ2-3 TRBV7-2 CASSKRSGSGTDTQYF
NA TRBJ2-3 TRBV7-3 CASNSGNADTQYF
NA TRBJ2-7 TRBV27 CASRDPRQGSYEQYF
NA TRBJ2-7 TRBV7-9 CASSLLAGGPYEQYF
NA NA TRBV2 CASARNPTVNEQYF
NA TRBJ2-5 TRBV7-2 CASSFAETGETQYF
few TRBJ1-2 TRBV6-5 CASRTGEAHGYTF
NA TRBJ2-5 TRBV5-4 CASSPPSGETQYF
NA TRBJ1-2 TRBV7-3 CASSLLGGYGYTF
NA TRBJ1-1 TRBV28 CASTKRGTEAFF
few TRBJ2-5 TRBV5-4 CASRTKGGEETQYF
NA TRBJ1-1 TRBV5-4 CASSLDWRGSTEAFF
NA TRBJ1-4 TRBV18 CASSLAGANEKLFF
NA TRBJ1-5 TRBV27 CASTPNSGNPQPQHF
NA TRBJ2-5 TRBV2 CASSFRGLGETQYF
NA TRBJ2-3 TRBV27 CASSFLPLGEADTQYF
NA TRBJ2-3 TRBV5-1 CASSLMPSGSTDTQYF
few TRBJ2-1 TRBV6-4 CASSDLGSGINEQFF
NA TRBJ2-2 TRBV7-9 CASSFQGPGELFF
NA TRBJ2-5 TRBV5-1 CASSLGDRTQETQYF
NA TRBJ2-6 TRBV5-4 CASSRPLTGANVLTF
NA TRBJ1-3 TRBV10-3 CAIRVPYRGGNTIYF
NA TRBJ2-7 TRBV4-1 CASSQRGTNTYEQYF
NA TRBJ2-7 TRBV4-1 CASSPRSESYEQYF
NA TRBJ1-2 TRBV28 CASRTKTGVNYGYTF